The 16 T cell receptor beta chains below were found in one sample sequenced in a study of response to subunit inactivated influenza vaccine. TCRdb ran MiXCR on the RT-PCR reads and lists one entry per CDR3 protein. The table records more than 450,000 distinct CDR3 sequences, roughly 10% of them present only once. Sample: PBMCs from blood, taken on the day of vaccination. The receptors were sampled from a man aged 50 or older who received an inactivated influenza vaccine.

This clonotype has a handful of counts. V and J are TRBV28 and TRBJ2-5, with 8 bases identical to TRBD1. The length of the CDR3 is 15 residues. V was pared by 5 bases and J by 3 bases, with 8 bases of the junction left unmatched. Germline CDR1 is MDHEN and CDR2 is SYDVKM. DNA of the CDR3: TGTGCCAGCAGTAAAACGGACAGGGCTAAAGAGACCCAGTACTTC. Its translation: CASSKTDRAKETQYF.

This clonotype has a handful of counts. J is TRBJ2-3 and V is TRBV24-1; the match to TRBD2 covers 10 bases. Germline CDR1 reads KGHDR; CDR2 reads SFDVKD. Trimming at V came to 5 bases and at J to 2 bases, leaving 6 bases not matched to a gene. The CDR3 runs to 16 residues. CDR3 nucleotides: TGTGCCACCAGTGGGGCTAGCGGGAGAGTCACAGATACGCAGTATTTT. Translation: CATSGASGRVTDTQYF.

This clonotype was detected a few times. This chain joins TRBV6-2 or TRBV6-3 and TRBJ1-2; D gene uncertain. V dropped 6 bases and J dropped 8 bases, with 16 bases sitting between them. The CDR3 length is 13 residues. CDR1 MNHEY and CDR2 SVGEGT come from the germline V gene. The CDR3 here is CASRPRGPTGYTF. The CDR3 nucleotides read TGTGCCAGCAGACCTCGAGGACCGACGGGCTACACCTTC.

This chain joins TRBV20-1 and TRBJ1-4, with D possibly TRBD1 on 6 matching bases. CDR3 length: 12 amino acids. In germline, CDR1 is DFQATT, CDR2 SNEGSKA (reference sequence). The DNA for the CDR3 is TGCGTTCCGGGGCAGGGGAAGGGAAAACTGTTTTTT. This encodes CVPGQGKGKLFF.

The chain carries TRBV20-1 and TRBJ2-3; 12 nucleotides align to TRBD2. The CDR3 totals 17 residues. The V and J ends lost 3 bases and 1 base, in that order; junction bases with no gene match: 8. CDR1 is DFQATT and CDR2 is SNEGSKA in the germline V gene (reference sequence). This CDR3 is CSARPGTSGSRTDTQYF. For the CDR3, the DNA is TGCAGTGCTAGGCCCGGGACTAGCGGGTCTCGCACAGATACGCAGTATTTT.

This clonotype was detected only a few times. The J gene is TRBJ1-1, the V gene TRBV5-1, with D unresolved. Germline CDR1 is SGHRS and CDR2 is YFSETQ. The CDR3 loop spans 15 amino acids. V dropped 0 bases and J dropped 4 bases, with 13 bases sitting between them. CDR3 nucleotides: TGCGCCAGCAGCTTGGATGGCCGAGGAGGCACTGAAGCTTTCTTT. Protein: CASSLDGRGGTEAFF.

This sequence joins TRBV6-2 or TRBV6-3 and TRBJ2-7; TRBD1 agrees at 12 bases. J gave up 6 bases and V 4 bases, and 4 bases lay outside the gene matches. Germline-derived CDR1 and CDR2 are MNHEY and SVGEGT. CDR3 length: 14 residues. The CDR3 nucleotides are TGTGCCAGCAGTTCGGGACAGGGGGCAGGCGAGCAGTACTTC. This encodes CASSSGQGAGEQYF.

This clonotype came up a few times. The chain recombines TRBV7-8 with TRBJ2-3; no clear D. CDR1 SGHVS and CDR2 FQNEAQ come from the germline V gene. The CDR3 is made up of 13 amino acids. Trimming shortened V by 4 bases and J by 10 bases, and 15 bases separated the two germline ends. The CDR3 nucleotides read TGTGCCAGCAGCTCGAGACCCCCGGCGTCGCAGTATTTT. Protein: CASSSRPPASQYF.

This clonotype was recorded at least ten times. J is TRBJ2-7 and V is TRBV3-1; no definite D call. The V gene lost 2 bases and the J gene lost 1 base, with 0 bases spanning the gap. The CDR3 runs to 11 residues. The germline CDR1 and CDR2 sequences are LGHDT and YNNKEL (reference sequence). CDR3 DNA: TGTGCCAGCAGCCAATCCTACGAGCAGTACTTC. Encoded protein: CASSQSYEQYF.

This clonotype was observed a few times. The chain combines TRBV7-2 with TRBJ2-1; 7 nucleotides align to TRBD2. The germline CDR1 and CDR2 sequences are SGHTA and FQGNSA. This CDR3 is 16 amino acids long. V gave up 2 bases and J gave up 2 bases; unmatched junction bases: 6. The CDR3 region is CASSLSGGLTYNEQFF. The CDR3 bases are TGTGCCAGCAGCTTATCGGGAGGCCTGACCTACAATGAGCAGTTCTTC. The full variable domain, rest sourced from reference TRBV7-2 and TRBJ2-1, is GAGVSQSPSNKVTEKGKDVELRCDPISGHTALYWYRQSLGQGLEFLIYFQGNSAPDKSGLPSDRFSAERTGGSVSTLTIQRTQQEDSAVYLCASSLSGGLTYNEQFFGPGTRLTVL.

This clonotype was seen a handful of times. The J gene is TRBJ1-1, the V gene TRBV19; no reliable D call. Germline CDR1 is LNHDA and CDR2 is SQIVND (reference sequence). V was pared by 4 bases and J by 1 base, with 7 bases between. The CDR3 is made up of 13 amino acids. The CDR3 protein is CASSTRRNTEAFF. The CDR3 DNA reads as TGTGCCAGTAGTACAAGGAGGAACACTGAAGCTTTCTTT.

The rearrangement joins TRBV20-1 to TRBJ1-2; no reliable D call. CDR1 and CDR2 (germline): DFQATT, SNEGSKA (reference sequence). CDR3 size: 12 residues. V dropped 6 bases and J dropped 2 bases, with 10 bases sitting between them. The CDR3 DNA sequence: TGCAGTGCCCCGTCAGAGAACTATGGCTACACCTTC. It yields the protein CSAPSENYGYTF.

V usage is TRBV4-3 and J usage is TRBJ2-3; possibly TRBD1 for D (6 bases). CDR3 size: 14 residues. V gave up 0 bases and J gave up 7 bases, with 11 bases separating them. Germline V gene sequence: CDR1 LGHNA, CDR2 YSLEER. The CDR3 bases are TGCGCCAGCAGCCAAGATAAGGACAGCCATACGCAGTATTTT. Its protein is CASSQDKDSHTQYF.

There are many counts of this clonotype. The chain has TRBV24-1 and TRBJ2-3; tentatively, D is TRBD1 (6 bases). This CDR3 contains 14 residues. The germline CDR1 and CDR2 sequences are KGHDR and SFDVKD. V gave up 2 bases and J gave up 2 bases, with 7 bases separating them. The CDR3 nucleotides are TGTGCCACCAGTGATTGGACAGACACAGATACGCAGTATTTT. Residues: CATSDWTDTDTQYF.

The V and J genes are TRBV4-2 and TRBJ2-6, with unresolved D. CDR1 and CDR2 from the germline V gene are LGHNA and YNFKEQ. Trimming shortened V by 1 base and J by 0 bases, and 7 bases separated the two germline ends. This CDR3 is built from 16 residues. Written as DNA, the CDR3 is TGTGCCAGCAGCCAAGTGTCCCGCTCTGGGGCCAACGTCCTGACTTTC. This translates into CASSQVSRSGANVLTF.

The chain's CDR3 is CSASSLAVEQYF. Written as DNA, the CDR3 is TGCAGTGCTAGTTCCCTAGCGGTCGAGCAGTACTTC. The rearrangement joins TRBV20-1 to TRBJ2-7; 7 bases map to TRBD2. The CDR3 is 12 amino acids. J was trimmed by 6 bases and V by 3 bases; bases with no gene match: 5. Germline loops: CDR1 DFQATT, CDR2 SNEGSKA (reference sequence).